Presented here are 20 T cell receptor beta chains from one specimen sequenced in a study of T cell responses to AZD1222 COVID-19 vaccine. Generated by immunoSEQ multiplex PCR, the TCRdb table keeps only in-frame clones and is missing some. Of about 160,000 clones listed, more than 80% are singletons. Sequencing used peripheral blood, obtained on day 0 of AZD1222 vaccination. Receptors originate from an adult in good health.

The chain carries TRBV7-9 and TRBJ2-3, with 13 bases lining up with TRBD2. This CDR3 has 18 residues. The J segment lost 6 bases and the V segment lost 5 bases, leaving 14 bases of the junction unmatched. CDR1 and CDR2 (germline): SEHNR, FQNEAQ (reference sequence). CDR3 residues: CASSLPETSGGHGDTQYF. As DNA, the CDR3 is TGTGCCAGCAGCCTACCCGAGACTAGCGGGGGGCACGGCGATACGCAGTATTTT.

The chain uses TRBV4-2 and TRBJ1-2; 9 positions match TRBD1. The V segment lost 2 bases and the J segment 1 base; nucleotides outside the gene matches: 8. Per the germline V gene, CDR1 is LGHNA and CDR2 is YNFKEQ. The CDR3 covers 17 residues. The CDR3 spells CASSQPGQGEVNYGYTF. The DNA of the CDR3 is TGTGCCAGCAGCCAACCGGGACAGGGAGAGGTTAACTATGGCTACACCTTC.

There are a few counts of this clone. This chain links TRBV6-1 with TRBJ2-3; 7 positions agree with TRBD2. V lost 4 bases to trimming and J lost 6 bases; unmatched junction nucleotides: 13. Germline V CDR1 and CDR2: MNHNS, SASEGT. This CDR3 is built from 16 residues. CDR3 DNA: TGTGCCAGCAGTGTACTCCTGGGGGGGATGAGCGATACGCAGTATTTT. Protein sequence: CASSVLLGGMSDTQYF.

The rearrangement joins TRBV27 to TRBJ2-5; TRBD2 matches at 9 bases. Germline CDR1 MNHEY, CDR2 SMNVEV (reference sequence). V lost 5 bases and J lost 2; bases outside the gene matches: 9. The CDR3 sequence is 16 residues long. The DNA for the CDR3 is TGTGCCAGCAGTCCTTCTAGCGGGGAATTTCAAGAGACCCAGTACTTC. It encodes CASSPSSGEFQETQYF.

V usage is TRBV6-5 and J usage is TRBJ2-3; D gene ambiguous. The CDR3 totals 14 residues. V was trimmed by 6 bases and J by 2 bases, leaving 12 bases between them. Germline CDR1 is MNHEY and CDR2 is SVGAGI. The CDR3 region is CASRPGLDTDTQYF. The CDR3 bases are TGTGCCAGCAGGCCCGGCCTTGACACAGATACGCAGTATTTT.

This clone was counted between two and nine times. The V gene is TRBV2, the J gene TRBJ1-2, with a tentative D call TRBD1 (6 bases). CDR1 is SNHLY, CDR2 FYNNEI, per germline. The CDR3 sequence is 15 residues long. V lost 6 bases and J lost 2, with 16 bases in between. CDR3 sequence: CASRINRELNYGYTF. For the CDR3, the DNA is TGTGCCAGCAGGATTAACAGGGAATTGAACTATGGCTACACCTTC.

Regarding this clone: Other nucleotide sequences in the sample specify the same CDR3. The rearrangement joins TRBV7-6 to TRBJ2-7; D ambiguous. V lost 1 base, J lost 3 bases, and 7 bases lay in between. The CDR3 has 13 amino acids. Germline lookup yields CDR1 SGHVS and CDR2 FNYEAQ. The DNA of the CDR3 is TGTGCCAGCAGCTTAGGTCCGAACTACGAGCAGTACGTC. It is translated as CASSLGPNYEQYV.

CDR3 nucleotide sequence: TGTGCCAGCAGCCAGACAGGGTTCTATAGCAATCAGCCCCAGCATTTT. Its translation is CASSQTGFYSNQPQHF. V gene TRBV28 combines with J gene TRBJ1-5; 7 bases match TRBD1. V dropped 6 bases and J dropped 0; count of bases not matched to a gene: 8. Germline CDR1 and CDR2: MDHEN and SYDVKM. This CDR3 region has 16 residues.

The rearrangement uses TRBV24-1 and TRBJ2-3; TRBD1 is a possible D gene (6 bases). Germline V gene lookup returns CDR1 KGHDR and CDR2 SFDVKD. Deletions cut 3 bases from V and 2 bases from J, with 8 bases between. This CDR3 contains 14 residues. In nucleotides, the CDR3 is TGTGCCACCAGTGATCGGACAGCCACAGATACGCAGTATTTT. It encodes CATSDRTATDTQYF.

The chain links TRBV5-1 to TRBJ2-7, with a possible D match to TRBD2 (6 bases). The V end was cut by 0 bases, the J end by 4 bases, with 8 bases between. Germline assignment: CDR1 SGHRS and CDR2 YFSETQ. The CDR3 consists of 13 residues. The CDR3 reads CASSLVGGYEQYF. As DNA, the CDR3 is TGCGCCAGCAGCTTGGTGGGGGGATACGAGCAGTACTTC.

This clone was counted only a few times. CDR3 coding DNA: TGTGCCAGCAGTTACAGGGGGCTCTACGAGCAGTACTTC. This codes for CASSYRGLYEQYF. The rearrangement uses TRBV12-1 and TRBJ2-7; the table calls TRBD1, which could not be checked here. TRBV12-1 is described as a pseudogene. The CDR3 loop spans 13 amino acids.

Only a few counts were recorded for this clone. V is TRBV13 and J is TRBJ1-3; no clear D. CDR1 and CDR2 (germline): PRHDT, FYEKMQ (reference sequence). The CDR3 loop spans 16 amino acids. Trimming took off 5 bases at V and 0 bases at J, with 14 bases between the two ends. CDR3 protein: CASSQGPLFSGNTIYF. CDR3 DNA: TGTGCCAGCAGCCAAGGACCCCTCTTCTCTGGAAACACCATATATTTT.

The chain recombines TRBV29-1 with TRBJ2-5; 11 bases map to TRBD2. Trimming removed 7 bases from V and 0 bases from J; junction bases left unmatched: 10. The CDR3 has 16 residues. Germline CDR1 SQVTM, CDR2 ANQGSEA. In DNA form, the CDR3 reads TGCAGCGCCGACGGTAGCGGGGGGGCCGACCAAGAGACCCAGTACTTC. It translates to CSADGSGGADQETQYF.

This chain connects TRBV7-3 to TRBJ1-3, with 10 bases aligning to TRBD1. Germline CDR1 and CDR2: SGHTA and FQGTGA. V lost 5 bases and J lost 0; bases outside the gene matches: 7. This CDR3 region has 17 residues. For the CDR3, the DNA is TGTGCCAGCAGCCCACAGGGACAGGGGATCTCTGGAAACACCATATATTTT. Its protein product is CASSPQGQGISGNTIYF.

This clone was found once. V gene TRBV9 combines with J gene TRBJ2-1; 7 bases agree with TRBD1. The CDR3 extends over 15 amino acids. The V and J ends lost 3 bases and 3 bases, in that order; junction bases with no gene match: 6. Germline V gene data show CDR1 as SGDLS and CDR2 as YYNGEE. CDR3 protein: CASSAEGDSYNEQFF. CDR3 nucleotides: TGTGCCAGCAGCGCGGAAGGGGACAGCTACAATGAGCAGTTCTTC.

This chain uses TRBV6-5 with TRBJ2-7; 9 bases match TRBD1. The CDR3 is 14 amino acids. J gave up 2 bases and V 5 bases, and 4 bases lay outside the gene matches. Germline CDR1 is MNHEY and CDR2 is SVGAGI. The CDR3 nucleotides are TGTGCCAGCAGTAATCGGGACAGGGCCTACGAGCAGTACGTC. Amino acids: CASSNRDRAYEQYV.

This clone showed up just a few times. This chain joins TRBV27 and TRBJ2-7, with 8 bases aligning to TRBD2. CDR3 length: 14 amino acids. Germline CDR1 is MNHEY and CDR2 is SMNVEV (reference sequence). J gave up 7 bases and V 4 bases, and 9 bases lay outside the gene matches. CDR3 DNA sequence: TGTGCCAGCAGTTCGCGTAGCGGGGTGTCTGAGCAGTACGTC. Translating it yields CASSSRSGVSEQYV.

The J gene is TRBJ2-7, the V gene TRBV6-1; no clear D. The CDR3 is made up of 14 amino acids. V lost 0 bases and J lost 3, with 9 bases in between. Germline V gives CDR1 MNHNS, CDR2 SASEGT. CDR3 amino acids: CASSEAGKRYEQYV. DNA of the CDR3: TGTGCCAGCAGTGAAGCGGGGAAACGCTACGAGCAGTACGTC.

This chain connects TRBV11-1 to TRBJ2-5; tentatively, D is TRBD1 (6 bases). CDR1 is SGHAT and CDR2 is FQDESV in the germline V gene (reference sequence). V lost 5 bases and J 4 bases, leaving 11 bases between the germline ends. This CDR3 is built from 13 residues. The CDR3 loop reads CASSAGQIETQYF. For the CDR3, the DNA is TGTGCCAGCAGCGCCGGACAGATAGAGACCCAGTACTTC.

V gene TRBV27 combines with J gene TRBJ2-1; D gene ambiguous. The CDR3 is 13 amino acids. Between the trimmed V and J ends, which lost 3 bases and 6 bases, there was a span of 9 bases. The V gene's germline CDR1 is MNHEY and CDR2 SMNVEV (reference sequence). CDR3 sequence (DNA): TGTGCCAGCAGTTTCTCAGAGATCAATGAGCAGTTCTTC. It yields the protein CASSFSEINEQFF.